The 21 T cell receptor beta chains given below trace back to one sample, sequenced in a study of cytomegalovirus exposure and HLA in healthy donors. Researchers ran the PCR with 60 Vbeta and 13 Jbeta primers. Some clones are missing from TCRdb's copy, which holds only in-frame ones; the method was immunoSEQ multiplex PCR. The table includes 150,000 to 200,000 clones, 86% detected once. The specimen sequenced was PBMCs. These receptors were obtained from a woman between 18 and 29 years old in good health and CMV-seronegative.

Concerning this clone: One end of the junction does not line up with germline, which may come from a read error. This CDR3 reads CSSSLGGDEQYF. DNA for the CDR3: TGTTCCAGCAGCTTAGGGGGGGACGAGCAGTACTTC. This chain uses TRBV7-9 with TRBJ2-7; D is perhaps TRBD2 (7 bases). From germline, CDR1 is SEHNR and CDR2 FQNEAQ (reference sequence). The CDR3 extends over 12 amino acids.

This clone is a singleton in its sample. The V and J genes are TRBV4-2 and TRBJ2-5, with TRBD1 matching over 7 bases. Matching the DNA end better, TRBJ2-7 makes the J call doubtful. CDR3 length: 16 residues. Germline-derived CDR1 and CDR2 are LGHNA and YNFKEQ. The CDR3: CASSQEDGTASYEQYF. The CDR3 DNA reads TGTGCCAGCAGCCAGGAAGACGGGACAGCGTCCTACGAGCAGTACTTC.

The chain has TRBV29-1 and TRBJ2-7, with 10 bases aligning to TRBD1. The V gene end was trimmed by 6 bases and the J gene end by 3 bases; junction bases not matched to a gene: 8. Looked up from germline, CDR1 is SQVTM and CDR2 is ANQGSEA. The CDR3 has 14 residues. In DNA, the CDR3 is TGCAGCGTCTCGGGACAGGGGATAAACTACGAGCAGTACTTC. Amino acids: CSVSGQGINYEQYF.

This chain connects TRBV5-4 to TRBJ2-3, with D perhaps TRBD1 (5 bases). With 3 bases removed from V and 1 base from J, the gap between germline ends came to 9 bases. Per germline, CDR1 SGHNT and CDR2 YYREEE (reference sequence). There are 14 residues in the CDR3. CDR3 nucleotide sequence: TGTGCCAGCAGCTCCGACAGACGCACAGATACGCAGTATTTT. Its protein is CASSSDRRTDTQYF.

V and J are TRBV19 and TRBJ2-1; TRBD1 agrees at 9 bases. This CDR3 is built from 13 residues. J gave up 7 bases and V 6 bases, and 4 bases lay outside the gene matches. Germline V lookup: CDR1 LNHDA, CDR2 SQIVND (reference sequence). CDR3 amino acids: CASSLGTGNEQFF. In DNA form, the CDR3 reads TGTGCCAGTAGCCTAGGGACAGGGAATGAGCAGTTCTTC.

The chain uses TRBV19 and TRBJ2-7; D is possibly TRBD2 (6 bases). The CDR3 contains 15 residues. V lost 5 bases, J lost 4 bases, and 18 bases lay in between. Germline V lookup: CDR1 LNHDA, CDR2 SQIVND (reference sequence). CDR3 region: CASSAAGGRLYEQYF. The DNA for the CDR3 is TGTGCCAGTAGTGCCGCCGGGGGACGGCTGTACGAGCAGTACTTC.

The chain couples TRBV13 to TRBJ2-1; a possible D gene is TRBD1 (5 bases). This CDR3 region has 15 residues. Germline V lookup: CDR1 PRHDT, CDR2 FYEKMQ (reference sequence). V shed 2 bases and J shed 7 bases, with 15 bases lying between them. This CDR3 is CASSLNQGIRNEQFF. The CDR3 DNA reads as TGTGCCAGCAGCTTAAACCAGGGTATTAGGAATGAGCAGTTCTTC.

The chain uses TRBV27 and TRBJ2-1; D not certain. Trimming stripped 2 bases from V and 6 bases from J, with 8 bases between. CDR3 length equals 13 residues. CDR1 is MNHEY, CDR2 SMNVEV, per germline (reference sequence). CDR3 in amino acids: CASSLVSGNEQFF. The CDR3 nucleotides read TGTGCCAGCAGTTTAGTTTCGGGCAATGAGCAGTTCTTC.

The rearrangement uses TRBV28 and TRBJ2-1; 10 bases fit TRBD2. In germline, CDR1 is MDHEN, CDR2 SYDVKM. This CDR3 contains 16 residues. V shed 4 bases, J shed 8 bases, and the junction held 11 bases outside the gene matches. The CDR3 DNA reads as TGTGCCAGCAGTTCCTCGGCTAGCGGGAGTATTTATGAGCAGTTCTTC. Encoded protein: CASSSSASGSIYEQFF.

The chain carries TRBV7-9 and TRBJ2-5; 10 bases map to TRBD2. The CDR3 runs 17 residues. J was trimmed by 3 bases and V by 4 bases; bases with no gene match: 11. Per the germline V gene, CDR1 is SEHNR and CDR2 is FQNEAQ (reference sequence). The CDR3 loop is CASSSRTSGKNKETQYF. CDR3 sequence (DNA): TGTGCCAGCAGCTCCCGTACTAGCGGGAAGAATAAAGAGACCCAGTACTTC.

This chain links TRBV23-1 with TRBJ1-1; weak D call: TRBD1 (5 bases). TRBV23-1 is an ORF, with its function uncertain. This CDR3 has 16 amino acids. Trimming removed 2 bases from V and 3 bases from J, with 16 bases in between. CDR3 sequence: CASSQTFERGHTEAFF. CDR3 coding DNA: TGCGCCAGCAGTCAAACCTTCGAAAGGGGCCACACTGAAGCTTTCTTT.

The genes are TRBV25-1 and TRBJ1-1, with a weak D call TRBD1 (5 bases). Trimming pared 10 bases from V and 5 bases from J, leaving 23 bases between. CDR3 size: 15 residues. Looked up from germline, CDR1 is MGHDK and CDR2 is SYGVNS. DNA for the CDR3: TGTGCCACGCCTTCAGGGAAGGGGTATAGTACTGAAGCTTTCTTT. Protein sequence: CATPSGKGYSTEAFF.

The CDR3 DNA reads TGCGCCAGCAGCCTCTTAGCGAGGGAAAAACTGTTTTTT. Translated: CASSLLAREKLFF. The chain combines TRBV4-1 with TRBJ1-4; D unclear. Germline CDR1 and CDR2: MGHRA and YSYEKL. V was clipped by 4 bases and J by 8 bases, with 11 bases between them. The CDR3 runs 13 residues.

The chain uses TRBV7-2 and TRBJ1-1; D is unclear. Germline values: CDR1 SGHTA, CDR2 FQGNSA. V was cut by 0 bases and J by 3 bases, with 8 bases left in between. This CDR3 contains 14 residues. Here the CDR3 reads CASSLAPQYTEAFF. CDR3 sequence (DNA): TGTGCCAGCAGCTTAGCGCCGCAGTACACTGAAGCTTTCTTT. Drawing the rest from reference TRBV7-2 and TRBJ1-1, the complete variable domain is GAGVSQSPSNKVTEKGKDVELRCDPISGHTALYWYRQSLGQGLEFLIYFQGNSAPDKSGLPSDRFSAERTGGSVSTLTIQRTQQEDSAVYLCASSLAPQYTEAFFGQGTRLTVV.

This chain's CDR3 is CASRGLAGASEQYF. The CDR3 coding sequence is TGTGCCAGCAGGGGACTAGCGGGAGCTTCCGAGCAGTACTTC. V usage is TRBV28 and J usage is TRBJ2-7, with 14 bases identical to TRBD2. The CDR3 loop spans 14 amino acids. CDR1 and CDR2 from the germline V gene are MDHEN and SYDVKM. Unmatched junction bases numbered 4, after V lost 6 bases and J lost 6 bases.

The CDR3 loop is CASPGQGGRETQYF. The CDR3 DNA reads TGCGCCAGCCCGGGACAGGGAGGGAGGGAGACCCAGTACTTC. The rearrangement links TRBV10-1 to TRBJ2-5, with 9 positions matching TRBD1. The CDR3 sequence is 14 residues long. Looked up from germline, CDR1 is WNHNN and CDR2 is SYGVQD (reference sequence). The trim removed 8 bases at V and 5 bases at J, leaving 9 bases unmatched.

A remark on this clone: At one end the junction does not follow the germline gene, possibly because of a read error. The chain combines TRBV7-7 with TRBJ2-5, with unresolved D. The V gene's germline CDR1 is SSHAT and CDR2 FNYEAQ (reference sequence). This CDR3 has 11 amino acids. The CDR3 is CASTFIETQYF. The CDR3 DNA reads as TGTGCTAGCACCTTCATCGAGACCCAGTACTTC.

CDR3 coding DNA: TGTGCCAGTAGTACCGGGAGCTATAATTCACCCCTCCACTTT. Translation: CASSTGSYNSPLHF. The J gene is TRBJ1-6, the V gene TRBV19; D not resolved. V dropped 4 bases and J dropped 3 bases, with 7 bases sitting between them. Germline V gene data show CDR1 as LNHDA and CDR2 as SQIVND (reference sequence). The CDR3 extends over 14 amino acids.

This clone was observed once. The rearrangement joins TRBV6-1 to TRBJ2-2; maybe TRBD2 (6 bases). This CDR3 comprises 14 residues. Germline lookup yields CDR1 MNHNS and CDR2 SASEGT. Trimming took 7 bases from V and 7 from J, leaving 16 bases between them. The CDR3 coding sequence is TGTGCCAGCACCCCGGGGGAATCTGTCGGGGAGCTGTTTTTT. Translating it yields CASTPGESVGELFF.

In nucleotides, the CDR3 is TGCACCAGCAGCGAATGGGGGGACCCCGTGCCCCAGCATTTT. Protein: CTSSEWGDPVPQHF. The chain recombines TRBV1 with TRBJ1-5. TRBV1 is termed a pseudogene. This CDR3 contains 14 residues.

The DNA of the CDR3 is TGTGCCAGCAGTGAGGGACTAGCGGGAGTAGCGTTCTTC. Protein product: CASSEGLAGVAFF. This rearrangement joins TRBV28 to TRBJ2-1, with 14 bases matching TRBD2. The CDR3 consists of 13 residues. CDR1 and CDR2 (germline): MDHEN, SYDVKM. The ends lost 5 bases at V and 15 bases at J; junction bases unmatched: 6.